A selection of T cell receptor beta chains follows, all from one sample in a study of OX40 agonist ivuxolimab in advanced cancers. Profiled with immunoSEQ multiplex PCR; TCRdb holds only in-frame clones, not every one. The sample records around 40,000 clones, approximately 84% being singletons. The sample in question was CD4+ or CD8+ T cells sorted from blood, obtained in a trial of the OX40 agonist ivuxolimab. These receptors all come from an adult with an advanced solid tumor such as melanoma, head and neck, liver or kidney cancer. Each CDR3 is given with its conserved first and last residue. The D gene is left open where the match is weak.

j_call v_call d_call cdr3_aa
TRBJ2-7 TRBV19 TRBD2 CASGPGLAGLYEQYF
TRBJ2-7 TRBV18 . CASSPYPSHLYEQYF
TRBJ2-7 TRBV25-1 . CASSGGGEQYF
TRBJ1-1 TRBV19 . CASSIPGSGLRNTEAFF
TRBJ2-3 TRBV7-6 . CASSPTRGEAATDTQYF
TRBJ2-7 TRBV28 . CASAPSDYEQYF
TRBJ2-7 TRBV11-3 . CASSLRHPYEQYF
TRBJ2-1 TRBV5-1 TRBD2 CASSSRGSGGLEFF
TRBJ2-3 TRBV4-1 TRBD2 CASSQELAGGYTDTQYF
TRBJ1-1 TRBV11-3 . CASSRGGGTEAFF
TRBJ2-7 TRBV18 . CASSQTRGSASYEQYF
TRBJ2-7 TRBV4-2 . CASSSTGSGEQYF
TRBJ1-3 TRBV11-2 . CASSLYFGGSGNTIYF
TRBJ2-1 TRBV4-3 . CASSQEEFGTAVSYNEQFF
TRBJ2-5 TRBV5-5 . CASSLVIGIGLQETQYF
TRBJ2-2 TRBV7-3 . CASSTKNVGELFF
TRBJ1-1 TRBV18 TRBD1 CASSRMRREQGANTEAFF